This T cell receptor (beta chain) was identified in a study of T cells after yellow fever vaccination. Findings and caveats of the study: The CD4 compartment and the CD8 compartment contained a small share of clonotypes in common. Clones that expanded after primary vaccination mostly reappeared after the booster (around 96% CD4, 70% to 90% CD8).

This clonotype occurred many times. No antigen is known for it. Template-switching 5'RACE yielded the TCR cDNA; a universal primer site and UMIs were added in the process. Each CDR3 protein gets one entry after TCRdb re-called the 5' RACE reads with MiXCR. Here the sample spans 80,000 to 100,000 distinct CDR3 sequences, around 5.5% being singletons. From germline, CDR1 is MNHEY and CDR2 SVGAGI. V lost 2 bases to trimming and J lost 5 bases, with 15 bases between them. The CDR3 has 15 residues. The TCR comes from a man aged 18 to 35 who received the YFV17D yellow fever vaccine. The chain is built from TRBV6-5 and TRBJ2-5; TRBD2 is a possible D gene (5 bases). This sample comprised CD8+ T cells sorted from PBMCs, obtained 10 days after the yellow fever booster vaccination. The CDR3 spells CASSYVREWRETQYF. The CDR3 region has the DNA TGTGCCAGCAGTTACGTACGGGAATGGCGGGAGACCCAGTACTTC.